Listed below are T cell receptor beta chains from one sample, sequenced in a study of blood T cell repertoires in COVID-19. The repertoire was sequenced with immunoSEQ multiplex PCR; TCRdb's copy has only in-frame clones and lacks some. The repertoire consists of about 160,000 clones, with roughly nine tenths occurring once and the leading ten covering around 4%. What was sequenced was peripheral blood. Source of these receptors: a woman aged 70-85 years with acute or convalescent COVID-19. CDR3s include the opening cysteine and the closing phenylalanine or tryptophan. A D gene is named only where the DNA matches it firmly. Size values are once, few and many counts, or a class for expanded clones, and some rows have none.

TRBV7-2,TRBJ1-2,TRBD1,once,14,TGTGCCAGCAGCGGACAGGCCGGTAACTATGGCTACACCTTC,CASSGQAGNYGYTF
TRBV5-6,TRBJ2-7,.,.,14,TGTGCCAGCAGCTTTCGAGACAGACCATACGAGCAGTACTTC,CASSFRDRPYEQYF
TRBV18,TRBJ2-7,.,.,12,TGTGCCAGTTCCGGACAGCCCTACGAGCAGTACTTC,CASSGQPYEQYF
TRBV4-3,TRBJ1-3,.,.,15,TGCGCCAGCAGCCAAGGTGGTGGGCTTGGAAACACCATATATTTT,CASSQGGGLGNTIYF
TRBV29-1,TRBJ1-1,.,.,12,TGCAGCGTTGAAGAGTACTCTCCCCGGGCTTTCTTT,CSVEEYSPRAFF
TRBV9,TRBJ2-5,.,.,14,TGTGCCAGCAGCGTAGGCGGGTGGGGAGAGACCCAGTACTTC,CASSVGGWGETQYF
TRBV2,TRBJ1-4,.,once,13,TGTGCCAGCAGGAGGACAGATAATGAAAAACTGTTTTTT,CASRRTDNEKLFF
TRBV6-1,TRBJ2-4,.,once,15,TGTGCCAGCAGTGAGGTCAGGTTGGGCAAAAACATTCAGTACTTC,CASSEVRLGKNIQYF
TRBV7-2,TRBJ2-3,TRBD2,.,13,TGTGCCAGCAGTACTAGCGGACCAGATACGCAGTATTTT,CASSTSGPDTQYF
TRBV18,TRBJ2-3,TRBD2,few,15,TGTGCCAGCTCACCAACGGGGGGGCAGACAGATACGCAGTATTTT,CASSPTGGQTDTQYF
TRBV9,TRBJ2-5,.,.,14,TGTGCCAGCAGCGTATCTCCTAACCCCGGGACCCAGTACTTC,CASSVSPNPGTQYF
TRBV6-1,TRBJ1-3,.,.,15,TGTGCCAGCAGTGAAGCTCGACACGGTGGAAACACCATATATTTT,CASSEARHGGNTIYF
TRBV7-2,TRBJ1-2,.,few,14,TGTGCCAGCAGCCCCTCCGGGGGGGACTATGGCTACACCTTC,CASSPSGGDYGYTF
TRBV6-2/TRBV6-3,TRBJ2-3,TRBD2,.,15,TGTGCCAGCAGTCTCGCCGGGACTAAAGGGAGTGCGCAGTATTTT,CASSLAGTKGSAQYF